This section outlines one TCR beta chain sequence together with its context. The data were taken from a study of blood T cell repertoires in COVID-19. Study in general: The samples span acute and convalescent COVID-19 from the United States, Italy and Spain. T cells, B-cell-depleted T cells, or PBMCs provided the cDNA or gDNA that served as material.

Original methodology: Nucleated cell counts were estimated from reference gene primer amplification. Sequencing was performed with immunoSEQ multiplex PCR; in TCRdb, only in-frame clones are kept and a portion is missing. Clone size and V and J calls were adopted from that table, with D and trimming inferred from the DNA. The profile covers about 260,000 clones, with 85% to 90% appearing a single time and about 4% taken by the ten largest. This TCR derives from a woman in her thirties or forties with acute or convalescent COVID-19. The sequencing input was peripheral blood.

CDR3 nucleotides: TGTGCCAGTAGTACTCAGACCGGGGAGCTGTTTTTT. It encodes CASSTQTGELFF. The chain links TRBV19 to TRBJ2-2, with unresolved D. V shed 4 bases and J shed 5 bases, with 5 bases lying between them. CDR1 and CDR2 from the germline V gene are LNHDA and SQIVND (reference sequence). The CDR3 is 12 amino acids.